This T cell receptor beta chain derives from a study of blood T cells in healthy people across ages. Germline V CDR1 and CDR2: SGHVS, FNYEAQ. The CDR3 totals 15 residues. Trimming removed 3 bases from V and 3 bases from J; junction bases left unmatched: 7. A sample-barcoded 5' primer and a J-beta primer mix were used in a second PCR of roughly 7 to 11 cycles. One entry per CDR3 protein, called by TCRdb with MiXCR from the 5' RACE reads. This table holds roughly 800,000 distinct CDR3 sequences, more than 25% found once. The data also belong to a second study, concerning T cells of mothers and their children.

Sequencing was carried out using blood. The sequence came from a boy aged 5 to 17 in good health. The V call is TRBV7-6, the J call TRBJ2-7; 8 bases fit TRBD2. The CDR3 DNA reads TGTGCCAGCAGCTTTCGAGCGGGGGACCACTACGAGCAGTACTTC. It specifies CASSFRAGDHYEQYF.